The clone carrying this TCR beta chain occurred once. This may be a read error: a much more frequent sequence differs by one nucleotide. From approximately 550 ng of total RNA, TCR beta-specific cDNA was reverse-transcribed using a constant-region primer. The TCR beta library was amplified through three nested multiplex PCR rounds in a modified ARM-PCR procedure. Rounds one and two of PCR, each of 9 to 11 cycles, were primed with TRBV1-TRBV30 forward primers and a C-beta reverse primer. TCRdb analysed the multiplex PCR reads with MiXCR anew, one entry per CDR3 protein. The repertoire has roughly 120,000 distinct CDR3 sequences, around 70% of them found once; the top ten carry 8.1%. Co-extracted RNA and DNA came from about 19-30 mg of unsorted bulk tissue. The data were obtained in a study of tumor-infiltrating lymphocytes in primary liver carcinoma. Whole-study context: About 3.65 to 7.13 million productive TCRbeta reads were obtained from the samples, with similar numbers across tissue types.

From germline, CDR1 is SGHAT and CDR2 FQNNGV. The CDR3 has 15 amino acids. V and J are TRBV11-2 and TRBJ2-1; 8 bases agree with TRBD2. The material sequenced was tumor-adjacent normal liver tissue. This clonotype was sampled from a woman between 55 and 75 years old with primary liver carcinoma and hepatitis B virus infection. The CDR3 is CTSSLRGGRNNEQFF. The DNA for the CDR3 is TGTACCAGCAGCTTACGAGGCGGGAGGAACAATGAGCAGTTCTTC.